These T cell receptor beta chains were read from a single sample in a study of T-cell memory formation after mild COVID-19. TCRdb called the 5' RACE reads again in MiXCR, with one record for every CDR3 protein. The table lists some 440,000 distinct CDR3 sequences, around 27% of them singletons. The sample was PBMCs or a T cell subset sorted from them (not recorded which). These receptor sequences come from an adult woman who had mild COVID-19 (a few samples of this study predate the infection). Cell type and time point are not known. Both conserved end residues are part of each CDR3. The D gene is left open where the match is weak. The size entry is marked missing in some rows and otherwise reads once, few, many or a size class.

V,size,length,D,J,DNA,CDR3
TRBV28,few,15,NA,TRBJ2-7,TGTGCCAGCAGTTCGACAGCAACCAGCTCCTACGAGCAGTACTTC,CASSSTATSSYEQYF
TRBV12-3/TRBV12-4,NA,13,NA,TRBJ1-5,TGTGCCAGCAGTGGGGGGGGCAATCAGCCCCAGCATTTT,CASSGGGNQPQHF
TRBV4-2,NA,15,NA,TRBJ2-1,TGTGCCAGCAGCCAAGATACAGGGTCCTACAATGAGCAGTTCTTC,CASSQDTGSYNEQFF
TRBV7-9,once,14,NA,TRBJ1-6,TGTGCCAGCAGCTCGACCGGGCCCTATTCACCCCTCCACTTT,CASSSTGPYSPLHF
TRBV15,NA,14,NA,TRBJ2-7,TGTGCCACCAGCAGCGCGAACGGGGCTAACGAGCAGTACTTC,CATSSANGANEQYF
TRBV27,NA,15,NA,TRBJ1-6,TGTGCCAGCAGCCGGATGGGCCTGGGGAATTCACCCCTCCACTTT,CASSRMGLGNSPLHF
TRBV4-1,few,16,NA,TRBJ1-2,TGCGCCAGCAGCCAGGCTCCCGGGACGCAAAACTATGGCTACACCTTC,CASSQAPGTQNYGYTF
TRBV19,NA,14,TRBD2,TRBJ2-1,TGTGCCAGTAGTGGCGGGGGGGTGTACAATGAGCAGTTCTTC,CASSGGGVYNEQFF
TRBV4-1,few,17,TRBD2,TRBJ2-2,TGCGCCAGCACCTGGGGTACTAGCGGGGGGGCCACCGGGGAGCTGTTTTTT,CASTWGTSGGATGELFF
TRBV5-1,many,15,TRBD1,TRBJ2-5,TGCGCCAGCAGCTTGAGAAGGGACAGGGAAGAGACCCAGTACTTC,CASSLRRDREETQYF
TRBV18,few,14,TRBD2,TRBJ2-7,TGTGCCAGCTCACCGGGACTAGCGGGGGATGAGCAGTACTTC,CASSPGLAGDEQYF
TRBV2,NA,14,TRBD2,TRBJ2-5,TGTGCCAGCAGAGGGACTAGCAATCAAGAGACCCAGTACTTC,CASRGTSNQETQYF
TRBV2,few,14,NA,TRBJ1-2,TGTGCCAGCATGCCGGGACGTGGAAGCTATGGCTACACCTTC,CASMPGRGSYGYTF
TRBV6-5,few,13,NA,TRBJ2-7,TGTGCCAGCAGCGCACCCTCCCACTACGAGCAGTACTTC,CASSAPSHYEQYF
TRBV19,NA,15,TRBD2,TRBJ2-2,TGTGCCAGTAGTATGGTTAGCGGGAGCACCGGGGAGCTGTTTTTT,CASSMVSGSTGELFF
TRBV5-6,few,13,NA,TRBJ1-1,TGTGCCAGCAGCTCACTCGGGAGCGCTGAAGCTTTCTTT,CASSSLGSAEAFF
TRBV12-3/TRBV12-4,NA,16,NA,TRBJ2-2,TGTGCCAGCAGGGGGGGACCCGGGCTCCACACCGGGGAGCTGTTTTTT,CASRGGPGLHTGELFF
TRBV3-1,NA,16,TRBD1,TRBJ1-1,TGTGCCAGCAGCCCCCAAACCGGGACAGGGATAACTGAAGCTTTCTTT,CASSPQTGTGITEAFF
TRBV5-1,NA,15,TRBD1,TRBJ1-4,TGCGCCAGCACCCTGTCAGGGGGCCCCGGTGAAAAACTGTTTTTT,CASTLSGGPGEKLFF
TRBV7-6,NA,17,TRBD2,TRBJ2-1,TGTGCCAGCAGCTCATTAGCGGGAGGGGGATCCTACAATGAGCAGTTCTTC,CASSSLAGGGSYNEQFF
TRBV29-1,NA,14,NA,TRBJ2-5,TGCAGCGGGGCGCACAGGAGAGGCCAAGAGACCCAGTACTTC,CSGAHRRGQETQYF
TRBV7-9,NA,13,NA,TRBJ1-2,TGTGCCAGCAGCGAGGGGGTTAACTATGGCTACACCTTC,CASSEGVNYGYTF
TRBV7-3,few,16,TRBD2,TRBJ2-3,TGTGCCAGCAGCTTAACCTTAGCGGGAGCGTTAGATACGCAGTATTTT,CASSLTLAGALDTQYF
TRBV12-3/TRBV12-4,NA,14,TRBD2,TRBJ2-7,TGTGCCAGCAGTTTCGGGACTAACGCTGTCGGGCAGTACTTC,CASSFGTNAVGQYF
TRBV3-1,few,16,TRBD2,TRBJ2-7,TGTGCCAGCAGCCAAGGTCTACTAGCGGGGACCTACGAGCAGTACTTC,CASSQGLLAGTYEQYF
TRBV9,few,12,NA,TRBJ2-1,TGTGCCAGCAGCGAGGGTAACAGAGAGCAGTTCTTC,CASSEGNREQFF
TRBV5-1,NA,17,TRBD1,TRBJ2-1,TGCGCCAGCAGCTTAATCCGGGACAGGCCGACCTACAATGAGCAGTTCTTC,CASSLIRDRPTYNEQFF
TRBV29-1,NA,15,TRBD2,TRBJ2-1,TGCAGCGTTCGCGGGGTAGCGGGGGGAGGGAATGAGCAGTTCTTC,CSVRGVAGGGNEQFF
TRBV2,NA,15,TRBD2,TRBJ2-7,TGTGCCAGCAGTGAATGGGCTAGCGGGGAATACGAGCAGTACTTC,CASSEWASGEYEQYF
TRBV11-3,few,11,NA,TRBJ1-1,TGTGCCAGCAGAGGGGATGGGGATGCTTTCTTT,CASRGDGDAFF
TRBV5-1,NA,16,NA,TRBJ1-2,TGCGCCAGCAGCTCTCAAATGGGCGTAGCTAACTATGGCTACACCTTC,CASSSQMGVANYGYTF
TRBV7-6,few,14,NA,TRBJ2-6,TGTGCCAGCAGCTTTCACTCTGGGGCCAACGTCCTGACTTTC,CASSFHSGANVLTF
TRBV30,NA,16,TRBD2,TRBJ2-1,TGTGCCTGGAGGGGTAGCGGGAGGGGACACTACAATGAGCAGTTCTTC,CAWRGSGRGHYNEQFF
TRBV6-2/TRBV6-3,few,16,NA,TRBJ2-7,TGTGCCAGCAGTAGCCTCTCTAGCCGAAGCTCCTACGAGCAGTACTTC,CASSSLSSRSSYEQYF
TRBV20-1,few,15,NA,TRBJ1-3,TGCAGTGCTAGACTACAGAGCGCTTCTGGAAACACCATATATTTT,CSARLQSASGNTIYF
TRBV2,many,15,TRBD1,TRBJ1-3,TGTGCCAGCAGAATAAATGAGGGGGCCGGAAACACCATATATTTT,CASRINEGAGNTIYF
TRBV12-3/TRBV12-4,NA,13,NA,TRBJ1-1,TGTGCCAGCAGGGCCAGTTTGAACACTGAAGCTTTCTTT,CASRASLNTEAFF
TRBV4-2,NA,15,NA,TRBJ2-1,TGTGCCAGCAGCCAAGGAATGTTCTCCTACAATGAGCAGTTCTTC,CASSQGMFSYNEQFF
TRBV10-3,NA,15,NA,TRBJ2-4,TGTGCCATCAGTCAAGCAACCCTAGCCAAAAACATTCAGTACTTC,CAISQATLAKNIQYF
TRBV7-9,NA,14,NA,TRBJ2-3,TGTGCCAGCCGCATCCGGGGAGTAGAGGATACGCAGTATTTT,CASRIRGVEDTQYF
TRBV12-3/TRBV12-4,NA,14,NA,TRBJ2-2,TGTGCCAGCAGTTTTCAGGGTATCACCGGGGAGCTGTTTTTT,CASSFQGITGELFF
TRBV20-1,NA,17,NA,TRBJ2-1,TGCAGTGCCCCGGGACTTTCCGCCAACCTCTCCTACAATGAGCAGTTCTTC,CSAPGLSANLSYNEQFF
TRBV10-3,few,15,NA,TRBJ2-3,TGTGCCATCAGTGAGTCGATATCGGCGTCAGATACGCAGTATTTT,CAISESISASDTQYF
TRBV6-6,NA,19,TRBD2,TRBJ2-7,TGTGCCAGCAGTTACGCCCACAGGTATGACGGGCCTGGGAGGGACGAGCAGTACTTC,CASSYAHRYDGPGRDEQYF
TRBV5-1,NA,15,NA,TRBJ1-5,TGCGCCAGCAGCTTGGGGGCGACCCCCGGGCAGCCCCAGCATTTT,CASSLGATPGQPQHF
TRBV3-1,NA,17,NA,TRBJ1-2,TGTGCCAGCAGTAAGGGGATTAGGACCGGGGGTAGCTATGGCTACACCTTC,CASSKGIRTGGSYGYTF
TRBV2,once,15,NA,TRBJ2-1,TGTGCCAGCAGTGAAAGACGGGGCTCCTACAATGAGCAGTTCTTC,CASSERRGSYNEQFF
TRBV2,few,15,NA,TRBJ2-7,TGTGCCAGCAGTGAATCGAGACTCCAGACCTACGAGCAGTACTTC,CASSESRLQTYEQYF
TRBV5-1,few,16,TRBD1,TRBJ2-3,TGCGCCAGCAGCCCCGGACAGGGGACCTACACAGATACGCAGTATTTT,CASSPGQGTYTDTQYF
TRBV20-1,NA,13,NA,TRBJ1-1,TGCAGTGCTAGAAAGGGACAGAACACTGAAGCTTTCTTT,CSARKGQNTEAFF
TRBV6-2/TRBV6-3,NA,16,TRBD2,TRBJ2-1,TGTGCCAGCAGGTTCACTAGCGGGGGCTCCTACAATGAGCAGTTCTTC,CASRFTSGGSYNEQFF
TRBV7-8,NA,14,NA,TRBJ1-2,TGTGCCAGCAGCTTCGGACCGGGGAGATATGGCTACACCTTC,CASSFGPGRYGYTF
TRBV7-8,NA,17,NA,TRBJ1-6,TGTGCCAGCAGCCCGATTGGCAGCCCCCGAGGAAATTCACCCCTCCACTTT,CASSPIGSPRGNSPLHF
TRBV3-1,NA,15,NA,TRBJ1-4,TGTGCCAGCAGCCTCGACAGGACTCGGGGGGAAAAACTGTTTTTT,CASSLDRTRGEKLFF
TRBV2,few,12,NA,TRBJ1-5,TGTGCCAGCAGACTTTCAGGGCAGCCCCAGCATTTT,CASRLSGQPQHF